These 5 T cell receptor beta chains originate from one sample sequenced in a study of control samples from healthy donors and cancer patients. TCRdb keeps only in-frame clones here, not all; method: immunoSEQ multiplex PCR. The table records about 95,000 clones, about 87% of them present only once. Sequencing was done on a sample of blood. The receptors derive from a woman aged 70-85 years in good health.

This chain joins TRBV3-1 (or the pseudogene TRBV3-2) and TRBJ2-7; perhaps TRBD2 as D (7 bases). CDR1 and CDR2 (germline): LGHDT, YNNKEL (reference sequence). Between the trimmed V and J ends, which lost 0 bases and 3 bases, there was a span of 15 bases. This CDR3 contains 16 residues. This CDR3 reads CASSQEGRGGFYEQYF. CDR3 in DNA: TGTGCCAGCAGCCAAGAGGGGAGGGGGGGATTCTACGAGCAGTACTTC.

The rearrangement joins TRBV4-3 to TRBJ1-2, with D maybe TRBD1 (6 bases). Germline V gene data show CDR1 as LGHNA and CDR2 as YSLEER. CDR3 length equals 13 residues. Trimming left V 1 base short and J 3 bases short, with 6 bases between. CDR3: CASSQAGDYGYTF. As DNA, the CDR3 is TGCGCCAGCAGCCAAGCAGGGGACTATGGCTACACCTTC.

This chain links TRBV6-5 with TRBJ1-2, with a tentative D call TRBD1 (5 bases). The CDR3 totals 13 residues. The germline V gene encodes CDR1 MNHEY and CDR2 SVGAGI. The V gene lost 2 bases and the J gene lost 4 bases, with 8 bases spanning the gap. Here the CDR3 DNA reads TGTGCCAGCAGTTACGACAGAGGCTATGGCTACACCTTC. Translated, it gives CASSYDRGYGYTF.

The V and J genes are TRBV5-1 and TRBJ2-1; 7 bases line up with TRBD1. CDR3 length: 16 amino acids. J gave up 0 bases and V 4 bases, and 7 bases lay outside the gene matches. CDR1 is SGHRS, CDR2 YFSETQ, per germline. This chain's CDR3 is CASSPGQVNSYNEQFF. In DNA, the CDR3 is TGCGCCAGCAGCCCAGGACAGGTCAACTCCTACAATGAGCAGTTCTTC.

The genes are TRBV3-1 (or the pseudogene TRBV3-2) and TRBJ2-1; TRBD1 or TRBD2 may be the D gene (6 bases each). Germline lookup yields CDR1 LGHDT and CDR2 YNNKEL (reference sequence). The CDR3 has 12 residues. Trimming took 0 bases from V and 15 from J, leaving 12 bases between them. CDR3 residues: CASSQEGGGLFF. CDR3 coding DNA: TGTGCCAGCAGCCAAGAGGGGGGCGGGCTGTTCTTC.